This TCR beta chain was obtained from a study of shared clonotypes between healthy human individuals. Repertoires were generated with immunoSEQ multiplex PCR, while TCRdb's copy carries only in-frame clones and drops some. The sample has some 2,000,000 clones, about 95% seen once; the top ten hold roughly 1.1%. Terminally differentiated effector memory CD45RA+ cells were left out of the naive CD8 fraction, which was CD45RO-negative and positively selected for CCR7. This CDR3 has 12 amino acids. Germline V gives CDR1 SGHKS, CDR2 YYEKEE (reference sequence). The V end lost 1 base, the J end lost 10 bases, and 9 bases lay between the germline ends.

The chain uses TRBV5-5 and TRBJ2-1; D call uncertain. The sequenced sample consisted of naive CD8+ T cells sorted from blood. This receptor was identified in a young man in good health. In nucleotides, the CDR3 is TGTGCCAGCAGCTTGCCCCGAAGCGAGCAGTTCTTC. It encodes CASSLPRSEQFF.